This TCR beta chain comes out of a study of radiation and T cells in renal cell carcinoma. Study results and caveats: From baseline, blood top tumor clonotypes peaked at 2 weeks post-radiation. Compared with controls, irradiated tumors had more, larger dominant CDR3 motifs.

The table came from immunoSEQ multiplex PCR; TCRdb's copy has only in-frame clones and leaves some out. The sample holds tens of thousands of clones, more than 45% seen once. CDR3 length: 12 amino acids. Germline CDR1 reads SGDLS; CDR2 reads YYNGEE. V was shortened by 2 bases and J by 6 bases, with 5 bases between the two germline ends. Of note for this clone: Its antigen is still unknown.

This sample's treatment: 15 Gy SBRT to primary tumor, nephrectomy 4 weeks later. Nephrectomy followed 15 Gy stereotactic body radiation by 4 weeks. The tumor was a clear cell renal cell carcinoma. This sequence was found in a woman in her forties or fifties with renal cell carcinoma. The V call is TRBV9, the J call TRBJ2-2; D ambiguous. The starting material was tumor tissue, obtained from a patient whose treatment included radiotherapy and nephrectomy. CDR3 bases: TGTGCCAGCAGCGTGAGGCCCGGGGAGCTGTTTTTT. Amino acids: CASSVRPGELFF.